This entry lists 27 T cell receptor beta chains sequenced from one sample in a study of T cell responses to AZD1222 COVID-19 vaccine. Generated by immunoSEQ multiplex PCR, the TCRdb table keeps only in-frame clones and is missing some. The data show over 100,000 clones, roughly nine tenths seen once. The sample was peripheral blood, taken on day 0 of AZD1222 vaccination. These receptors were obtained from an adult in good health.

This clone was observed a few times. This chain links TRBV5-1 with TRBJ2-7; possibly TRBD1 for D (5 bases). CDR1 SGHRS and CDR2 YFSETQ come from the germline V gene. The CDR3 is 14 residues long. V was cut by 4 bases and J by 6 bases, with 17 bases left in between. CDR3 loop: CASSNAGPPGEQYF. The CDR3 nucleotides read TGCGCCAGCAGCAATGCAGGGCCCCCGGGCGAGCAGTACTTC.

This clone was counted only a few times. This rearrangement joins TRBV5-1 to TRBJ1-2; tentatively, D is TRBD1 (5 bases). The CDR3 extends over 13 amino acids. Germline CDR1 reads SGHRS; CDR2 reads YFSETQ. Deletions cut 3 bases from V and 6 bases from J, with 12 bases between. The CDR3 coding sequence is TGCGCCAGCAGCTCCGGGACGGTGAATGGCTACACCTTC. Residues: CASSSGTVNGYTF.

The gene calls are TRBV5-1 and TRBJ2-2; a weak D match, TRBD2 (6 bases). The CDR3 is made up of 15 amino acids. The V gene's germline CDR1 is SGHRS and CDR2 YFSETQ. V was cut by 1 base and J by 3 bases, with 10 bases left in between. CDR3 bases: TGCGCCAGCAGCTTGTATCGGGACTACACCGGGGAGCTGTTTTTT. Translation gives CASSLYRDYTGELFF.

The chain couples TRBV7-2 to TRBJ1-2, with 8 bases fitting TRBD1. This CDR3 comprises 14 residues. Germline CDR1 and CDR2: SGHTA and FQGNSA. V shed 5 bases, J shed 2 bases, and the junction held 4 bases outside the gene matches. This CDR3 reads CASSRGQVNYGYTF. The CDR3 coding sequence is TGTGCCAGCAGCCGGGGACAGGTCAACTATGGCTACACCTTC.

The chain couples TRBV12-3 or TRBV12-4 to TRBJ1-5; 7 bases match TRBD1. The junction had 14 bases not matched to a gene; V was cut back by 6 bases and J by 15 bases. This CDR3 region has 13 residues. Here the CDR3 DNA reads TGTGCCAGCAGCATAGACAGGGCGGGTGTCGTGCATTTT. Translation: CASSIDRAGVVHF.

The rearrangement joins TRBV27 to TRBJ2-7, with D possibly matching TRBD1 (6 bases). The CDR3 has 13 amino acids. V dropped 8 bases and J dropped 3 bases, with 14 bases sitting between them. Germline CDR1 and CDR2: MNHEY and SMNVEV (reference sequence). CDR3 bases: TGTGCCAGCGGGGAAGGACAGAACTACGAGCAGTACTTC. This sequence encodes CASGEGQNYEQYF.

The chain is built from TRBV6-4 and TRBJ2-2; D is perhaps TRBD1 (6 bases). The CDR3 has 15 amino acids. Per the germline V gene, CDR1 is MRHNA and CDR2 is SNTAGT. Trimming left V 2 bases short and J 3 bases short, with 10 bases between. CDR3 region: CASSDEGVDTGELFF. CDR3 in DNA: TGTGCCAGCAGTGACGAGGGGGTGGACACCGGGGAGCTGTTTTTT.

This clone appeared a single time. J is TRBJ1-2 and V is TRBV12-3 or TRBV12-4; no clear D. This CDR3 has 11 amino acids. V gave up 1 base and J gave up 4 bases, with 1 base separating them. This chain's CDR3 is CASSLGYGYTF. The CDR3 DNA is TGTGCCAGCAGTTTAGGCTATGGCTACACCTTC.

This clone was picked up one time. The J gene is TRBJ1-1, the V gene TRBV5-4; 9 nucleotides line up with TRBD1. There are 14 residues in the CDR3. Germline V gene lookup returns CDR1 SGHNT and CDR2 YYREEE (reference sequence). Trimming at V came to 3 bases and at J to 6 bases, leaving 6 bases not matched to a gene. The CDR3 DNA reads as TGTGCCAGCAGCTCAGGACAGGGGCTCTCTGAAGCTTTCTTT. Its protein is CASSSGQGLSEAFF.

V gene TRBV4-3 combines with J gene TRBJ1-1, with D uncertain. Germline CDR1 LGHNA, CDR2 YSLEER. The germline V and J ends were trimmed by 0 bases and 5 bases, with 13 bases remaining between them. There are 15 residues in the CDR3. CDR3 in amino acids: CASSQEPETRTEAFF. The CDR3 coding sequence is TGCGCCAGCAGCCAAGAACCGGAAACAAGGACTGAAGCTTTCTTT.

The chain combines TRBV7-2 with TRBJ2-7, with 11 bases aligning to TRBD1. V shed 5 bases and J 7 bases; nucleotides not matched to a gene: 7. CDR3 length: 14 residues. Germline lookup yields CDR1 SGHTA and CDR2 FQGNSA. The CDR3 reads CASSPRTGGREQYF. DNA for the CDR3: TGTGCCAGCAGCCCACGGACAGGGGGCCGGGAGCAGTACTTC. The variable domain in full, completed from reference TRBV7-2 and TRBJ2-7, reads GAGVSQSPSNKVTEKGKDVELRCDPISGHTALYWYRQSLGQGLEFLIYFQGNSAPDKSGLPSDRFSAERTGGSVSTLTIQRTQQEDSAVYLCASSPRTGGREQYFGPGTRLTVT.

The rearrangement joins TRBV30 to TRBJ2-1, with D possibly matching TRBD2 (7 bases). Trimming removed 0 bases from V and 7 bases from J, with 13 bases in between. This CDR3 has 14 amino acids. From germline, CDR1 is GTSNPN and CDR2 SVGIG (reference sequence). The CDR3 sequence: CAWSVLGGRNEQFF. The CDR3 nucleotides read TGTGCCTGGAGTGTACTCGGGGGGCGTAATGAGCAGTTCTTC.

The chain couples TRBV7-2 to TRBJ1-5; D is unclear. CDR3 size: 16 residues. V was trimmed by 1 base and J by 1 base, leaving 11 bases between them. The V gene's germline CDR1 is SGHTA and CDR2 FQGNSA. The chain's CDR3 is CASSLELGRSNQPQHF. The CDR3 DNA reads TGTGCCAGCAGCTTAGAGTTAGGGCGGAGCAATCAGCCCCAGCATTTT.

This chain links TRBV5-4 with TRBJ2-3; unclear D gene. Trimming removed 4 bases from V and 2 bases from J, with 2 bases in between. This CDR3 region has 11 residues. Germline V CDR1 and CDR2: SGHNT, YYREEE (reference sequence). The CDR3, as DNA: TGTGCCAGCAGCGACACAGATACGCAGTATTTT. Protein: CASSDTDTQYF.

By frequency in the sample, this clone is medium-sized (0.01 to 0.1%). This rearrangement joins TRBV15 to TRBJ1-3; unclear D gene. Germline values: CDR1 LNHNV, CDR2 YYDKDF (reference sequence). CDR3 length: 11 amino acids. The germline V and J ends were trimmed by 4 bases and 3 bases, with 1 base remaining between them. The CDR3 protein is CATSIGNTIYF. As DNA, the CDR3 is TGTGCCACCAGCATTGGAAACACCATATATTTT.

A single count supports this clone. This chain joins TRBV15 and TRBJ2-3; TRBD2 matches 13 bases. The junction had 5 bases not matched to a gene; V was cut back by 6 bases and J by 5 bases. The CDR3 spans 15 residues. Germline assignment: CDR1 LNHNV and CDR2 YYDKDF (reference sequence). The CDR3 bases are TGTGCCACCAGAGGGACTAGCGGGACCCGAGATACGCAGTATTTT. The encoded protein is CATRGTSGTRDTQYF.

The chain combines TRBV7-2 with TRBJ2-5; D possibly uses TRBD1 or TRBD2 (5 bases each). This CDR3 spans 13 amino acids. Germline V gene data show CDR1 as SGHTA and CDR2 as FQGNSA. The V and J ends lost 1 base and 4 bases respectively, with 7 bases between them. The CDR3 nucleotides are TGTGCCAGCAGCTTAGTAGGGACAGAGACCCAGTACTTC. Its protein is CASSLVGTETQYF. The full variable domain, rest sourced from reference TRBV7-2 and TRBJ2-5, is GAGVSQSPSNKVTEKGKDVELRCDPISGHTALYWYRQSLGQGLEFLIYFQGNSAPDKSGLPSDRFSAERTGGSVSTLTIQRTQQEDSAVYLCASSLVGTETQYFGPGTRLLVL.

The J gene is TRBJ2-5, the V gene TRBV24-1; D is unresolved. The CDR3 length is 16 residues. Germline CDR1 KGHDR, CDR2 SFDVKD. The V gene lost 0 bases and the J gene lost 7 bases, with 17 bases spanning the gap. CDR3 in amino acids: CATSDLGVRGKGTQYF. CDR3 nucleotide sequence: TGTGCCACCAGTGATTTGGGGGTACGTGGTAAAGGGACCCAGTACTTC.

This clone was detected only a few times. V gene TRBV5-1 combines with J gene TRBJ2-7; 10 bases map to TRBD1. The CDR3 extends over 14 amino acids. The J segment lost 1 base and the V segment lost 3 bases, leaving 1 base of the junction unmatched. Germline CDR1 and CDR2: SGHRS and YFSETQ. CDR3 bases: TGCGCCAGCAGCTCGGGACAGGGGTCCTACGAGCAGTACTTC. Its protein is CASSSGQGSYEQYF.

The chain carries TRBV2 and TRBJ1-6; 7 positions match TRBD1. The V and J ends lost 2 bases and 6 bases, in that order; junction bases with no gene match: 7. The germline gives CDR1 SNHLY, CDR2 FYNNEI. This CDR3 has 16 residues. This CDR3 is CASSETRGDSNSPLHF. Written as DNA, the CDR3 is TGTGCCAGCAGTGAAACGCGGGGGGACAGTAATTCACCCCTCCACTTT.

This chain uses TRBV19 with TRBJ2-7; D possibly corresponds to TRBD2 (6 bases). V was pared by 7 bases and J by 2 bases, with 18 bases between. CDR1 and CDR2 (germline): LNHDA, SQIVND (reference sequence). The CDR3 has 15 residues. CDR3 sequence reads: CASKSLGGGTYEQYF. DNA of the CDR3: TGTGCCAGTAAGTCGTTGGGAGGAGGAACCTACGAGCAGTACTTC.

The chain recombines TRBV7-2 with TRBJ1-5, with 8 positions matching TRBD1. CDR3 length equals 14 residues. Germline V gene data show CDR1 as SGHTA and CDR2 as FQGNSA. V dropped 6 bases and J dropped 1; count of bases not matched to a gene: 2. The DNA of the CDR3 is TGTGCCAGCAGTGACAGGGGCAGCAATCAGCCCCAGCATTTT. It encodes CASSDRGSNQPQHF.

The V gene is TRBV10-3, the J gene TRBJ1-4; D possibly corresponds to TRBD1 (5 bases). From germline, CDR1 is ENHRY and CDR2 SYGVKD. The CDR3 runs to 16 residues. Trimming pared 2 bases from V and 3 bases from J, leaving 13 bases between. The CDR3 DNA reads TGTGCCATCAGTGAGGGACACCGGACCTCTAATGAAAAACTGTTTTTT. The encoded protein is CAISEGHRTSNEKLFF.

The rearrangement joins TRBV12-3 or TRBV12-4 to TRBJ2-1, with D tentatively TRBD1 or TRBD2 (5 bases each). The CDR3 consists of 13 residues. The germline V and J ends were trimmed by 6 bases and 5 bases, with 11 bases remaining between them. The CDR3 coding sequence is TGTGCCAGCAGCCCCGGGGCCGACAATGAGCAGTTCTTC. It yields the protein CASSPGADNEQFF.

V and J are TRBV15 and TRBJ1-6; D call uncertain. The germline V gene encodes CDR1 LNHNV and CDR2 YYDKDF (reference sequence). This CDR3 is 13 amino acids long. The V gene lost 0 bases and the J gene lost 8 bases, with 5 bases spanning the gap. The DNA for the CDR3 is TGTGCCACCAGCAGAGATCAGCATTCACCCCTCCACTTT. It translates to CATSRDQHSPLHF.

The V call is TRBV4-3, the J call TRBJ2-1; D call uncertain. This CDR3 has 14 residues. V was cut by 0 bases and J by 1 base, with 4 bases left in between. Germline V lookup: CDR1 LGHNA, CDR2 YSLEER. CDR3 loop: CASSQDLSYNEQFF. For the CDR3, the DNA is TGCGCCAGCAGCCAAGATTTGTCCTACAATGAGCAGTTCTTC.

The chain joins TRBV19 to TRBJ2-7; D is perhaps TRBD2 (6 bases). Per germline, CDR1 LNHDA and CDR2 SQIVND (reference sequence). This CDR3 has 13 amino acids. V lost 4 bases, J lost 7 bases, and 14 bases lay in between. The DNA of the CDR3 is TGTGCCAGTAGTACCTTGGACGCGGGAGAGCAGTACTTC. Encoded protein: CASSTLDAGEQYF.